Listed below are T cell receptor beta chains from one sample, sequenced in a study of blood T cells in healthy people across ages. Each CDR3 protein gets one entry after TCRdb re-called the 5' RACE reads with MiXCR. Seen here are over a million distinct CDR3 sequences, 40% to 50% observed once, and the top ten hold around 8%. Sample: blood. The receptors were gathered from a woman aged 18 to 35 in good health. Each CDR3 is given with its conserved first and last residue. The D gene is left open where the match is weak. Not all rows give a size; the values are once, few, many and, for expanded clones, a class.

length	V	D	size	J	CDR3	DNA
20	TRBV4-1	TRBD2	-	TRBJ2-5	CASSQDPSLPGGMYQETQYF	TGCGCCAGCAGCCAAGATCCATCTCTACCGGGGGGGATGTACCAAGAGACCCAGTACTTC
17	TRBV9	TRBD2	-	TRBJ2-1	CASSVAGTSGGTDQQFF	TGTGCCAGCAGCGTAGCCGGGACTAGCGGGGGAACCGATCAGCAGTTCTTC
13	TRBV4-1	-	-	TRBJ1-1	CASSPRQDREAFF	TGCGCCAGCAGCCCCCGCCAAGACCGTGAAGCTTTCTTT
11	TRBV5-1	-	-	TRBJ2-7	CASGMDYEQYF	TGCGCCAGCGGCATGGACTACGAGCAGTACTTC
12	TRBV7-9	-	-	TRBJ2-3	CASGENEDTQYF	TGTGCCAGCGGGGAGAATGAGGATACGCAGTATTTT
14	TRBV20-1	-	-	TRBJ2-7	CSARDPDSAYEQYF	TGCAGTGCTAGAGATCCCGACTCCGCCTACGAGCAGTACTTC
15	TRBV4-1	-	few	TRBJ2-7	CASSQDTHPRYEQYF	TGCGCCAGCAGCCAAGATACCCATCCCCGGTACGAGCAGTACTTC
16	TRBV24-1	-	once	TRBJ2-1	CATSDATQGLFDEQFF	TGTGCCACCAGTGATGCGACGCAAGGACTTTTCGATGAGCAGTTCTTC
17	TRBV9	TRBD2	once	TRBJ2-5	CASSVDSRGGAFETQYF	TGTGCCAGCAGCGTAGACAGTCGCGGGGGGGCATTTGAGACCCAGTACTTC
15	TRBV5-1	-	-	TRBJ2-1	CASILGQGSYNEQFF	TGCGCCAGCATCTTGGGGCAGGGTTCCTACAATGAGCAGTTCTTC